The clone carrying this T cell receptor beta chain was seen a few times. Then a second PCR, running about 6 to 12 cycles, was carried out with a sample-barcoded 5' primer and a J-beta primer mix. TCRdb recomputed calls from the 5' RACE reads with MiXCR, one row per CDR3 protein. The sample shows about 1.6 million distinct CDR3 sequences, approximately 32% of them seen only once. The data were obtained in a study of blood T cells in healthy people across ages. Looked up from germline, CDR1 is KGHSH and CDR2 is LQKENI. There are 12 residues in the CDR3. Trimming removed 4 bases at V and 11 bases at J, with 14 bases between.

This chain connects TRBV18 to TRBJ2-5; D is possibly TRBD2 (5 bases). The source material was blood. This clonotype originated in a woman aged 25 to 39 in good health. CDR3 DNA: TGTGCCAGCTCACTAATGTTGAGGGAGCAGTACTTC. Amino acids: CASSLMLREQYF.